The 24 T cell receptor beta chains given below trace back to one sample, sequenced in a study of CD8 T cells in ankylosing spondylitis. TCRdb called the 5' RACE reads again in MiXCR, with one record for every CDR3 protein. This table holds about 89,000 distinct CDR3 sequences, more than 25% found once. The specimen sequenced was blood, either unsorted or a sorted T cell fraction (not recorded which). The receptors here all came from a male donor with ankylosing spondylitis or in good health (not recorded which).

As to this clonotype: Germline and junction disagree at one end, which may indicate a read error. This rearrangement joins TRBV5-1 to TRBJ2-1; 10 nucleotides line up with TRBD2. From germline, CDR1 is SGHRS and CDR2 YFSETQ. CDR3 length equals 15 residues. Written as DNA, the CDR3 is TGCGCCAGCAGCTTGAGCGGGGGGGACCTCAATGAGCAGATCTTC. It specifies CASSLSGGDLNEQIF.

This chain uses TRBV6-6 with TRBJ1-4, with D unclear. V gave up 8 bases and J gave up 6 bases, with 10 bases separating them. This CDR3 has 12 residues. Germline CDR1 reads MNHNY; CDR2 reads SVGAGI (reference sequence). As DNA, the CDR3 is TGTGCCAGCGAGGGCGAGGATGAAAAACTGTTTTTT. It encodes CASEGEDEKLFF.

Here the CDR3 reads CATKDTGTDTQYF. The CDR3, as DNA: TGTGCCACCAAGGACACTGGCACAGATACGCAGTATTTT. This rearrangement joins TRBV12-3 or TRBV12-4 to TRBJ2-3, with D possibly matching TRBD1 (5 bases). The V and J ends lost 10 bases and 1 base respectively, with 12 bases between them. CDR3 length: 13 residues.

The chain couples TRBV3-1 to TRBJ1-1; D gene uncertain. CDR3 length equals 14 residues. Per the germline V gene, CDR1 is LGHDT and CDR2 is YNNKEL (reference sequence). V was clipped by 1 base and J by 7 bases, with 13 bases between them. CDR3 sequence reads: CASSQAPVVVEAFF. CDR3 sequence (DNA): TGTGCCAGCAGCCAAGCCCCCGTCGTTGTTGAAGCTTTCTTT.

The chain employs TRBV9 and TRBJ2-1, with D uncertain. CDR3 length: 12 amino acids. The germline CDR1 and CDR2 sequences are SGDLS and YYNGEE. Trimming cost V 4 bases and J 4 bases, with 6 bases left between them. CDR3 protein: CASSPLYNEQFF. In DNA form, the CDR3 reads TGTGCCAGCAGCCCCCTATACAATGAGCAGTTCTTC.

This clonotype was detected only a few times. Written as DNA, the CDR3 is TGTGCCAGCTCACCAAACCTGGGCTACAATGAGCAGTTCTTC. This codes for CASSPNLGYNEQFF. This rearrangement joins TRBV18 to TRBJ2-1; D uncertain. The CDR3 spans 14 residues. The germline V gene has CDR1 KGHSH and CDR2 LQKENI. Trimming left V 2 bases short and J 3 bases short, with 8 bases between.

This clonotype was detected only a few times. The chain is built from TRBV5-1 and TRBJ2-3; 10 bases line up with TRBD1. CDR1 is SGHRS and CDR2 is YFSETQ in the germline V gene. The CDR3 spans 15 residues. V was pared by 5 bases and J by 5 bases, with 8 bases of the junction left unmatched. The CDR3 DNA reads TGCGCCAGCAGTCTCGGACAGGGGGTGAGAGATACGCAGTATTTT. This codes for CASSLGQGVRDTQYF.

This clonotype was observed a handful of times. The rearrangement joins TRBV20-1 to TRBJ2-5; 7 bases agree with TRBD1. Germline assignment: CDR1 DFQATT and CDR2 SNEGSKA (reference sequence). CDR3 size: 12 residues. Trimming took 5 bases from V and 5 from J; bases not matched to a gene: 5. CDR3 bases: TGCAGTGCTGACAGGGATGTGGAGACCCAGTACTTC. Amino acids: CSADRDVETQYF.

The chain recombines TRBV9 with TRBJ2-5; no definite D call. The CDR3 is 16 amino acids. Germline V CDR1 and CDR2: SGDLS, YYNGEE. Trimming shortened V by 0 bases and J by 5 bases, and 17 bases separated the two germline ends. This CDR3 is CASSVGGGSSSETQYF. CDR3 in DNA: TGTGCCAGCAGCGTAGGTGGTGGTAGCTCGTCCGAGACCCAGTACTTC. Supplemented by reference TRBV9 and TRBJ2-5, the full variable domain reads DSGVTQTPKHLITATGQRVTLRCSPRSGDLSVYWYQQSLDQGLQFLIQYYNGEERAKGNILERFSAQQFPDLHSELNLSSLELGDSALYFCASSVGGGSSSETQYFGPGTRLLVL.

The chain couples TRBV12-3 or TRBV12-4 to TRBJ2-2; 8 bases agree with TRBD1. The CDR3 spans 15 residues. V lost 5 bases and J lost 5; bases outside the gene matches: 7. The CDR3 DNA is TGTGCCAGCAGTCAGAGGACAGGGAGGACCGGGGAGCTGTTTTTT. Its translation is CASSQRTGRTGELFF.

This sequence joins TRBV5-5 and TRBJ1-1, with a possible D match to TRBD1 (5 bases). This CDR3 comprises 17 residues. CDR1 and CDR2 (germline): SGHKS, YYEKEE (reference sequence). Trimming cost V 4 bases and J 3 bases, with 22 bases left between them. The CDR3: CASSPFGRGRRDTEAFF. In DNA form, the CDR3 reads TGTGCCAGCAGCCCCTTTGGTCGGGGCCGGAGGGACACTGAAGCTTTCTTT.

Ten or more counts support this clonotype. The chain is built from TRBV7-9 and TRBJ2-7; D is uncertain. The V end was cut by 6 bases, the J end by 4 bases, with 13 bases between. From germline, CDR1 is SEHNR and CDR2 FQNEAQ (reference sequence). The CDR3 has 13 residues. The DNA for the CDR3 is TGTGCCAGCAGTTCGGAAAGGCTGTACGAGCAGTACTTC. Protein product: CASSSERLYEQYF.

This sequence joins TRBV5-1 and TRBJ1-2, with D hard to call. This CDR3 comprises 13 residues. Germline values: CDR1 SGHRS, CDR2 YFSETQ. The germline V and J ends were trimmed by 0 bases and 7 bases, with 10 bases remaining between them. CDR3 in amino acids: CASSLAEGTGYTF. The CDR3, as DNA: TGCGCCAGCAGCTTGGCCGAAGGCACTGGCTACACCTTC.

The chain has TRBV5-8 and TRBJ2-7; D possibly corresponds to TRBD1 (6 bases). V was shortened by 2 bases and J by 2 bases, with 17 bases between the two germline ends. The CDR3 has 16 amino acids. Germline V gives CDR1 SGHTS, CDR2 YDEGEE. The CDR3 DNA reads as TGTGCCAGCAGCTTTTATGGGACGACAGGCGCCTACGAGCAGTACTTC. Translation: CASSFYGTTGAYEQYF.

This chain connects TRBV18 to TRBJ2-3; tentatively, D is TRBD1 (6 bases). Germline CDR1 reads KGHSH; CDR2 reads LQKENI. The CDR3 spans 14 residues. Trimming left V 5 bases short and J 1 base short, with 10 bases between. Written as DNA, the CDR3 is TGTGCCAGCTCAAGGGGGATAGGCACAGATACGCAGTATTTT. Its protein product is CASSRGIGTDTQYF.

The chain uses TRBV12-3 or TRBV12-4 and TRBJ1-1; D is unclear. V gave up 7 bases and J gave up 1 base, with 13 bases separating them. The CDR3 has 14 amino acids. The CDR3 DNA reads as TGTGCCAGCATAAGGAGCCACTCGAACACTGAAGCTTTCTTT. Its translation: CASIRSHSNTEAFF.

A few counts support this clonotype. The rearrangement joins TRBV7-3 to TRBJ2-5; D uncertain. The germline gives CDR1 SGHTA, CDR2 FQGTGA. With 4 bases removed from V and 5 bases from J, the gap between germline ends came to 17 bases. CDR3 length: 15 amino acids. The CDR3 loop is CASSSLMYGRETQYF. The DNA of the CDR3 is TGTGCCAGCAGCTCCCTCATGTACGGTCGGGAGACCCAGTACTTC.

The chain couples TRBV5-1 to TRBJ1-2, with D uncertain. This CDR3 has 14 residues. Looked up from germline, CDR1 is SGHRS and CDR2 is YFSETQ. V was clipped by 0 bases and J by 4 bases, with 10 bases between them. Written as DNA, the CDR3 is TGCGCCAGCAGCTTGGAAGGTTACGGCTATGGCTACACCTTC. This codes for CASSLEGYGYGYTF.

This clonotype was picked up a small number of times. The V call is TRBV12-3 or TRBV12-4, the J call TRBJ2-2, with a weak D call TRBD2 (5 bases). The V end lost 6 bases, the J end lost 2 bases, and 10 bases lay between the germline ends. This CDR3 has 14 amino acids. CDR3 in DNA: TGTGCCAGCAGACAAGGACTCAACACCGGGGAGCTGTTTTTT. Translated, it gives CASRQGLNTGELFF.

V is TRBV20-1 and J is TRBJ1-1; 9 nucleotides agree with TRBD1. V shed 4 bases, J shed 6 bases, and the junction held 6 bases outside the gene matches. Germline V gives CDR1 DFQATT, CDR2 SNEGSKA (reference sequence). CDR3 length equals 13 residues. The CDR3 loop is CSATTGGRAEAFF. In DNA form, the CDR3 reads TGCAGTGCTACCACAGGGGGCCGGGCTGAAGCTTTCTTT.

This clonotype was seen only once. The rearrangement uses TRBV5-6 and TRBJ2-1; 7 bases fit TRBD2. This CDR3 has 16 residues. J gave up 7 bases and V 0 bases, and 10 bases lay outside the gene matches. Per the germline V gene, CDR1 is SGHDT and CDR2 is YYEEEE. This CDR3 is CASSLVSWGGGNEQFF. The CDR3 nucleotides are TGTGCCAGCAGCTTGGTGTCCTGGGGGGGGGGTAATGAGCAGTTCTTC.

This clonotype was recorded a few times. The rearrangement joins TRBV12-3 or TRBV12-4 to TRBJ1-4; D is unresolved. The CDR3 sequence is 14 residues long. V gave up 10 bases and J gave up 4 bases, with 16 bases separating them. The CDR3 reads CAITIFSSNEKLFF. In DNA, the CDR3 is TGTGCCATTACGATCTTCTCCAGTAATGAAAAACTGTTTTTT.

This clonotype was observed a handful of times. V gene TRBV7-2 combines with J gene TRBJ1-1; D is ambiguous. CDR3 length: 12 amino acids. Trimming removed 5 bases at V and 5 bases at J, with 9 bases between. Germline values: CDR1 SGHTA, CDR2 FQGNSA. The CDR3 DNA follows: TGTGCCAGCAGCAAAAGAGGGACTGAAGCTTTCTTT. Residues: CASSKRGTEAFF.

The chain has TRBV9 and TRBJ1-3, with D perhaps matching TRBD1 (5 bases). Germline V gene lookup returns CDR1 SGDLS and CDR2 YYNGEE. Trimming took 0 bases from V and 6 from J, leaving 10 bases between them. This CDR3 has 14 residues. CDR3: CASSVVPGTNTIYF. Written as DNA, the CDR3 is TGTGCCAGCAGCGTAGTTCCGGGGACAAACACCATATATTTT.